These T cell receptor beta chains were read from a single sample in a study of beta chain features in type 1 diabetes. Measured with immunoSEQ multiplex PCR; TCRdb has only the in-frame clones, and not every one. The table records 250,000 or so clones, 68% of them present only once. What was sequenced was naive CD4+ T cells from blood. These receptors originate from a man aged 25-45 years in good health. Both conserved end residues are part of each CDR3. A D gene is named only where the DNA matches it firmly. For some rows the clone size is stated as once, few or many, or as a class when expanded; others skip it.

TRBJ2-1	NA	NA	TRBV5-1	13	TGCGCCAGCAGCTTGGGAGACAACAATGAGCAGTTCTTC	CASSLGDNNEQFF
TRBJ2-5	NA	TRBD2	TRBV7-6	17	TGTGCCAGCAGCGTGGGACTAGCGGGGGTAGCCCAAGAGACCCAGTACTTC	CASSVGLAGVAQETQYF
TRBJ2-7	NA	TRBD1	TRBV10-3	13	TGTGCCATCAGCCCCGGACAGGGCTACGAGCAGTACTTC	CAISPGQGYEQYF
TRBJ2-3	once	TRBD2	TRBV7-2	15	TGTGCCAGCAGCTTTAGCGGGGGGGCGGGAAATACGCAGTATTTT	CASSFSGGAGNTQYF
TRBJ2-3	once	NA	TRBV4-1	17	TGCGCCAGCAGCCAAGGGGCCTCGGCCATCCCGACGGTTACGCAGTATTTT	CASSQGASAIPTVTQYF
TRBJ1-1	NA	TRBD1	TRBV30	18	TGTGCCTGGAGTGCACCAAACAGGGGCATCGGCATGAACACTGAAGCTTTCTTT	CAWSAPNRGIGMNTEAFF
TRBJ2-4	few	NA	TRBV23-1	14	TGCGCCAGCAGTCGCCTAGATTCCAAAAACATTCAGTACTTC	CASSRLDSKNIQYF
TRBJ2-3	NA	NA	TRBV18	16	TGTGCCAGCTCACCACTCGGGGCAGGGGGCACAGATACGCAGTATTTT	CASSPLGAGGTDTQYF
TRBJ2-7	NA	NA	TRBV7-9	12	TGTGCCAGCAGCCGGGACACCTACGAGCAGTACTTC	CASSRDTYEQYF
TRBJ2-3	NA	TRBD2	TRBV7-2	15	TGTGCCAGCAGCCCTAGCGGGAGGGCCCAAGATACGCAGTATTTT	CASSPSGRAQDTQYF